This TCR beta chain stems from a study of blood T cell repertoires in COVID-19. Study background: Researchers got acute and convalescent COVID-19 samples from the United States, Italy and Spain. T cells, B-cell-depleted T cells, or PBMCs provided the cDNA or gDNA that served as material.

The CDR3 runs 13 residues. Germline V gene sequence: CDR1 ENHRY, CDR2 SYGVKD. V was shortened by 10 bases and J by 3 bases, with 13 bases between the two germline ends. The data were produced by immunoSEQ multiplex PCR, yet TCRdb's version contains in-frame clones alone and is incomplete. The table records about 190,000 clones, more than 85% of them present only once. This clone was seen more than once but under ten times. The sequenced material came from peripheral blood. V and J are TRBV10-3 and TRBJ1-5, with D possibly TRBD1 on 5 matching bases. This clonotype originated in a man aged 65 to 85 with active or convalescent COVID-19. Here the CDR3 reads CATQGLTNQPQHF. The CDR3 nucleotides are TGTGCCACCCAGGGACTGACCAATCAGCCCCAGCATTTT.